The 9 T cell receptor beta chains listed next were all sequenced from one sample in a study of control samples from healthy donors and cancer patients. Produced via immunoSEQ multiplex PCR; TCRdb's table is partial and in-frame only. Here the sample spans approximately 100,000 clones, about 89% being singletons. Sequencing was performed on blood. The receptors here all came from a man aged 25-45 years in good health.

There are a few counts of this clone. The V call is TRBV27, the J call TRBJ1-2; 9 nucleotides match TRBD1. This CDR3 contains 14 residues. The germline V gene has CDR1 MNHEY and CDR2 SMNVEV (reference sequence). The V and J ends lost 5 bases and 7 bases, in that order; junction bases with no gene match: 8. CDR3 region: CASSITGGLFGYTF. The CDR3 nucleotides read TGTGCCAGCAGTATCACAGGGGGCTTGTTTGGCTACACCTTC.

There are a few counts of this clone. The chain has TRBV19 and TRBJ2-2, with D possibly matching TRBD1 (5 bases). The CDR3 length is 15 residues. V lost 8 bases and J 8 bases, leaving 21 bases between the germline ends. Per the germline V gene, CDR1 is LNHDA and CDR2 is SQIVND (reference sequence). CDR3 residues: CASRTGAILNGELFF. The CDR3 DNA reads TGTGCCAGTCGAACAGGAGCCATCTTAAATGGGGAGCTGTTTTTT.

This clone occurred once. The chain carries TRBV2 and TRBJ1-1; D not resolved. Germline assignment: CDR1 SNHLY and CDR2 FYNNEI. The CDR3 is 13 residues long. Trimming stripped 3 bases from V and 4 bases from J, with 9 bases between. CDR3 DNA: TGTGCCAGCAGTGACCAGATGGGCACTGAAGCTTTCTTT. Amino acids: CASSDQMGTEAFF. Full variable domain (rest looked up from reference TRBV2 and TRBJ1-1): EPEVTQTPSHQVTQMGQEVILRCVPISNHLYFYWYRQILGQKVEFLVSFYNNEISEKSEIFDDQFSVERPDGSNFTLKIRSTKLEDSAMYFCASSDQMGTEAFFGQGTRLTVV.

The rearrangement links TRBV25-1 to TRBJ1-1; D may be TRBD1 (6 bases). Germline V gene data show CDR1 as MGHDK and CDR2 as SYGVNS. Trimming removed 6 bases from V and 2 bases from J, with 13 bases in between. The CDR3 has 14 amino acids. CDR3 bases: TGTGCCAGCAGCCGAGGGGGGTCCAACACTGAAGCTTTCTTT. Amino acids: CASSRGGSNTEAFF.

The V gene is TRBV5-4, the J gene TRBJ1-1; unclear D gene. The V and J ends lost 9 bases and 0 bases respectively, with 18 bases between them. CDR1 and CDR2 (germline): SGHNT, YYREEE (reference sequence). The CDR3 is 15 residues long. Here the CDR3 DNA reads TGTGCCATCCTAAAGCGGGGAGGGATGAACACTGAAGCTTTCTTT. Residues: CAILKRGGMNTEAFF.

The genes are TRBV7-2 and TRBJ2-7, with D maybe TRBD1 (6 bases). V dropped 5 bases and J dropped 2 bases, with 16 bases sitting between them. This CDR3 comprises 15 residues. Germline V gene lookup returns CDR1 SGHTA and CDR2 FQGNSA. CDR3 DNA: TGTGCCAGCAGCCAGGGAAAGGGACAAACCTACGAGCAGTACTTC. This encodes CASSQGKGQTYEQYF.

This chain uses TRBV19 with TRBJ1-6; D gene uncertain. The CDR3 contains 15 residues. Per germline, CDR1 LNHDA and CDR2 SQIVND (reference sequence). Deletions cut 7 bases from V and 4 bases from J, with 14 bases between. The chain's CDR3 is CASTPGRLYNSPLHF. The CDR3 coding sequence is TGTGCCAGTACCCCCGGCAGGTTATATAATTCACCCCTCCACTTT. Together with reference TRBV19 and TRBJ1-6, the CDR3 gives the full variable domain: DGGITQSPKYLFRKEGQNVTLSCEQNLNHDAMYWYRQDPGQGLRLIYYSQIVNDFQKGDIAEGYSVSREKKESFPLTVTSAQKNPTAFYLCASTPGRLYNSPLHFGNGTRLTVT.

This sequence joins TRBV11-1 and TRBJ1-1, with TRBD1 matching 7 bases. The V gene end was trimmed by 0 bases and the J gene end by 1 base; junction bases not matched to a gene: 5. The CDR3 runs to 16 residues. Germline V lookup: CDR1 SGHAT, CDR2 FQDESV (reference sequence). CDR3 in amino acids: CASSLAPGQKNTEAFF. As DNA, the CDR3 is TGTGCCAGCAGCTTAGCGCCGGGACAGAAGAACACTGAAGCTTTCTTT.

The CDR3 DNA is TGTGCCAGCAGGGCCAGTAATGAAAAACTGTTTTTT. Protein: CASRASNEKLFF. V gene TRBV7-8 combines with J gene TRBJ1-4; D uncertain. This CDR3 has 12 amino acids. Per germline, CDR1 SGHVS and CDR2 FQNEAQ. V was shortened by 6 bases and J by 4 bases, with 6 bases between the two germline ends.